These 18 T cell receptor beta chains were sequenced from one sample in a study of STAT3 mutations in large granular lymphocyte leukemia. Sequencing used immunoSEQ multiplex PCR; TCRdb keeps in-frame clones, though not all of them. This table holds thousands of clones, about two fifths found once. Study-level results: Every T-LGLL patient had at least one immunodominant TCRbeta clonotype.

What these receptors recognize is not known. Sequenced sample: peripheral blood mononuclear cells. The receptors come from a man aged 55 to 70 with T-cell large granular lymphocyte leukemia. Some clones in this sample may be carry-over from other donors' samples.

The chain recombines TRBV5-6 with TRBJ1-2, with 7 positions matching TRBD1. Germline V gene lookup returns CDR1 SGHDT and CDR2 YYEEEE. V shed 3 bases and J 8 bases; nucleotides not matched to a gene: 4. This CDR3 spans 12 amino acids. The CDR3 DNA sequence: TGTGCCAGCAGCTCGGAACAGGGGGGCTACACCTTC. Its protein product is CASSSEQGGYTF.

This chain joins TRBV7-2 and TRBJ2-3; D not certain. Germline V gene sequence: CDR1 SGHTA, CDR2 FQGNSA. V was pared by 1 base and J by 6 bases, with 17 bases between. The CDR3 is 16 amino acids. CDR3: CASSLESPGWSDTQYF. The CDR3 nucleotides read TGTGCCAGCAGCTTAGAAAGTCCCGGCTGGTCCGATACGCAGTATTTT.

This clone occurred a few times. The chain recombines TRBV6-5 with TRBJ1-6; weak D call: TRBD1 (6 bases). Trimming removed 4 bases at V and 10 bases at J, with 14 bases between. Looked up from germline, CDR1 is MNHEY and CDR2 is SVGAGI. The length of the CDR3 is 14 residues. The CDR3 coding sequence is TGTGCCAGCAGTTCACAGGGCGCTTGGTCACCCCTCCACTTT. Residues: CASSSQGAWSPLHF.

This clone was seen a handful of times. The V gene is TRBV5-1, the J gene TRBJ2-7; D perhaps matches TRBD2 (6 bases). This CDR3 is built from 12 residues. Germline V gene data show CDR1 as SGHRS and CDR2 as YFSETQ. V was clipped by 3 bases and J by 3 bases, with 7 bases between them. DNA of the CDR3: TGCGCCAGCAGCTCGGGAGTCTACGAGCAGTACTTC. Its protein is CASSSGVYEQYF. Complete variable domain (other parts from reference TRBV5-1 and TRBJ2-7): KAGVTQTPRYLIKTRGQQVTLSCSPISGHRSVSWYQQTPGQGLQFLFEYFSETQRNKGNFPGRFSGRQFSNSRSEMNVSTLELGDSALYLCASSSGVYEQYFGPGTRLTVT.

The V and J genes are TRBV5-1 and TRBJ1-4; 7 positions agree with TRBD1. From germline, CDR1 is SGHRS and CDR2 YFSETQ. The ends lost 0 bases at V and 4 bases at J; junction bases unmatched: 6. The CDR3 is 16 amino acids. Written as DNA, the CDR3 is TGCGCCAGCAGCTTGGACCCGGGACAGAGTAATGAAAAACTGTTTTTT. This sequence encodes CASSLDPGQSNEKLFF.

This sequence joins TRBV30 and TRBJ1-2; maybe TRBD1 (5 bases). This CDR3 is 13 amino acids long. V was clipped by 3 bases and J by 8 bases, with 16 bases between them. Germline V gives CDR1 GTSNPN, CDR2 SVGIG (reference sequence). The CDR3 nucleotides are TGTGCCTGGAGCAGGGATAGACCTAGAGGCTACACCTTC. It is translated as CAWSRDRPRGYTF. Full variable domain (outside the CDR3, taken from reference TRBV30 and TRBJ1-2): SQTIHQWPATLVQPVGSPLSLECTVEGTSNPNLYWYRQAAGRGLQLLFYSVGIGQISSEVPQNLSASRPQDRQFILSSKKLLLSDSGFYLCAWSRDRPRGYTFGSGTRLTVV.

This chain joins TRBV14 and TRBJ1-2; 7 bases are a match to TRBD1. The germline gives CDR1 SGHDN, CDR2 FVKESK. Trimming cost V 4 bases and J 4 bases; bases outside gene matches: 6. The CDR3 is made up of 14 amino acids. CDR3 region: CASSRAQGGYGYTF. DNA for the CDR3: TGTGCCAGCAGCCGAGCCCAGGGGGGCTATGGCTACACCTTC.

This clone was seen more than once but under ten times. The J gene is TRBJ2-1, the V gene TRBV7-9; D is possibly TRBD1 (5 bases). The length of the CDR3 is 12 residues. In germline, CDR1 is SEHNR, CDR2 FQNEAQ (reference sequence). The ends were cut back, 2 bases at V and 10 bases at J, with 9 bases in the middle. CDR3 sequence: CASSLQKGEQFF. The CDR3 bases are TGTGCCAGCAGCTTACAGAAGGGGGAGCAGTTCTTC.

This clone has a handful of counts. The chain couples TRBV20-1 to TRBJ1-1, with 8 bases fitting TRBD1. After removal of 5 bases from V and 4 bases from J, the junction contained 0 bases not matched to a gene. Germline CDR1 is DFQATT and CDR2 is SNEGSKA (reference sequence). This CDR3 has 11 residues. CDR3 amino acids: CSADRGTEAFF. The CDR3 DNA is TGCAGTGCTGACAGGGGCACTGAAGCTTTCTTT.

The CDR3 nucleotides read TGTGCCAGCAGCTTTGGACAGTTTGAAACTGAAGCTTTCTTT. Its protein is CASSFGQFETEAFF. The chain carries TRBV5-6 and TRBJ1-1; perhaps TRBD1 as D (6 bases). Germline CDR1 SGHDT, CDR2 YYEEEE. CDR3 length: 14 amino acids. V lost 2 bases and J lost 5, with 13 bases in between.

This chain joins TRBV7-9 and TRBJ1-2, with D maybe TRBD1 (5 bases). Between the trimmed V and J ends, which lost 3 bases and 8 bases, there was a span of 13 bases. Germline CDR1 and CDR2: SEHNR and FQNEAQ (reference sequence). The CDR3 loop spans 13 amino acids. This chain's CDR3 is CASSLGGVRGYTF. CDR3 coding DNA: TGTGCCAGCAGCTTGGGGGGAGTCAGAGGCTACACCTTC.

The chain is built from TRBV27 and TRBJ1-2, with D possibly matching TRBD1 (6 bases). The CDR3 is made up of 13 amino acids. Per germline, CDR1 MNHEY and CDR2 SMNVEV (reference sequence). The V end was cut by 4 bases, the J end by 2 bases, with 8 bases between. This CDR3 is CASSWDTNYGYTF. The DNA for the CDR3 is TGTGCCAGCAGTTGGGACACCAACTATGGCTACACCTTC.

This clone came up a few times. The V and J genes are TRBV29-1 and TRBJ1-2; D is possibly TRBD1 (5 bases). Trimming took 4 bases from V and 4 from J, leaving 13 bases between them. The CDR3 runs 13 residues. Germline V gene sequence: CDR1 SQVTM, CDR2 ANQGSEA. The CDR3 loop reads CSVAETAIYGYTF. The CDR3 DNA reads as TGCAGCGTTGCCGAGACAGCGATCTATGGCTACACCTTC.

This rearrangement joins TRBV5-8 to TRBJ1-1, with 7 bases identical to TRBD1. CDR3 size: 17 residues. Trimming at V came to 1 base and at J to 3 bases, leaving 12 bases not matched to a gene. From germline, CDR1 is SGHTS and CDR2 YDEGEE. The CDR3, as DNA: TGTGCCAGCAGCTTGCGATCTGCCGCCGGGACAGACACTGAAGCTTTCTTT. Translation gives CASSLRSAAGTDTEAFF.

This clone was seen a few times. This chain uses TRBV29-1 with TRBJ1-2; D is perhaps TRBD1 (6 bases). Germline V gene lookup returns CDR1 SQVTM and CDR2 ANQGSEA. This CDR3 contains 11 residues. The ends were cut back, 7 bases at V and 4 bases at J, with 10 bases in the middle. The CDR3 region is CSGGGPYGYTF. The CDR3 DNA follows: TGCAGCGGGGGGGGGCCCTATGGCTACACCTTC.

CDR3 DNA: TGTGCCAGCAGCGTGAATCAGGGGATCTCACCCCTCCACTTT. This encodes CASSVNQGISPLHF. The genes are TRBV5-4 and TRBJ1-6; D may be TRBD1 (6 bases). This CDR3 has 14 amino acids. CDR1 and CDR2 (germline): SGHNT, YYREEE (reference sequence). Trimming took 4 bases from V and 10 from J, leaving 15 bases between them.

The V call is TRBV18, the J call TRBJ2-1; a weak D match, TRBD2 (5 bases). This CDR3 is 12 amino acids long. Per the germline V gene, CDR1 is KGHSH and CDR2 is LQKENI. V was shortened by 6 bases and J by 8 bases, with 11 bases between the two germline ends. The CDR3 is CASSGGLYEQFF. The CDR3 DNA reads TGTGCCAGCTCGGGCGGACTCTATGAGCAGTTCTTC.

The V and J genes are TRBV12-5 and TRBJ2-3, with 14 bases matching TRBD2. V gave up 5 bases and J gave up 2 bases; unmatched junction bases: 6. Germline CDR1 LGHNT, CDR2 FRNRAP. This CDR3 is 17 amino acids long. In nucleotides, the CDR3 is TGTGCTAGTGGTCCAGGACTAGCGGGGGGCAACACAGATACGCAGTATTTT. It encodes CASGPGLAGGNTDTQYF.